Each of the 6 T cell receptor beta chains below was sequenced from the same sample in a study of blood T cell repertoires in COVID-19. Profiled with immunoSEQ multiplex PCR; TCRdb holds only in-frame clones, not every one. The top ten clones hold about 20% of a sample with over 85,000 clones, about 89% of them seen once. The sequenced sample consisted of peripheral blood. The receptors stem from a human donor in a cohort sampled during active COVID-19.

The chain links TRBV27 to TRBJ1-2; the match to TRBD1 covers 8 bases. This CDR3 is built from 12 residues. V was pared by 6 bases and J by 4 bases, with 1 base of the junction left unmatched. Per germline, CDR1 MNHEY and CDR2 SMNVEV (reference sequence). In DNA form, the CDR3 reads TGTGCCAGCAGCGGACAGGGCTATGGCTACACCTTC. Protein sequence: CASSGQGYGYTF.

This chain links TRBV19 with TRBJ1-6; 9 positions agree with TRBD1. Germline loops: CDR1 LNHDA, CDR2 SQIVND (reference sequence). The CDR3 is 23 residues long. V lost 3 bases and J lost 7; bases outside the gene matches: 28. CDR3 in DNA: TGTGCCAGTAGTATTTTCTCCGGAGGGGCGATAAGGACAGGGGCGACCCCCAATTCACCCCTCCACTTT. It codes for CASSIFSGGAIRTGATPNSPLHF.

The chain recombines TRBV7-2 with TRBJ2-1; D may be TRBD1 (6 bases). The V end was cut by 2 bases, the J end by 3 bases, with 11 bases between. The CDR3 is made up of 15 amino acids. Germline loops: CDR1 SGHTA, CDR2 FQGNSA. DNA for the CDR3: TGTGCCAGCAGCTTATTGGGGGCCGACTACAATGAGCAGTTCTTC. The encoded protein is CASSLLGADYNEQFF.

The rearrangement uses TRBV28 and TRBJ1-2; D may be TRBD1 (6 bases). The ends were cut back, 7 bases at V and 0 bases at J, with 12 bases in the middle. CDR3 size: 14 residues. The germline V gene has CDR1 MDHEN and CDR2 SYDVKM. CDR3 region: CASNGGGANYGYTF. The CDR3, as DNA: TGTGCCAGCAACGGGGGGGGCGCTAACTATGGCTACACCTTC.

The chain employs TRBV18 and TRBJ2-2; D possibly corresponds to TRBD1 (5 bases). The germline V and J ends were trimmed by 0 bases and 1 base, with 9 bases remaining between them. Germline values: CDR1 KGHSH, CDR2 LQKENI. CDR3 length: 16 amino acids. Here the CDR3 DNA reads TGTGCCAGCTCACCACCGCGTCAGGGGAACACCGGGGAGCTGTTTTTT. It translates to CASSPPRQGNTGELFF. Full variable domain (missing parts from reference TRBV18 and TRBJ2-2): NAGVMQNPRHLVRRRGQEARLRCSPMKGHSHVYWYRQLPEEGLKFMVYLQKENIIDESGMPKERFSAEFPKEGPSILRIQQVVRGDSAAYFCASSPPRQGNTGELFFGEGSRLTVL.

The CDR3 sequence is CASSILGDRTYEQYF. DNA of the CDR3: TGTGCCAGTAGTATATTAGGGGACAGGACCTACGAGCAGTACTTC. The chain couples TRBV19 to TRBJ2-7; TRBD1 aligns across 8 bases. This CDR3 has 15 residues. V dropped 2 bases and J dropped 2; count of bases not matched to a gene: 5. Germline V lookup: CDR1 LNHDA, CDR2 SQIVND (reference sequence).